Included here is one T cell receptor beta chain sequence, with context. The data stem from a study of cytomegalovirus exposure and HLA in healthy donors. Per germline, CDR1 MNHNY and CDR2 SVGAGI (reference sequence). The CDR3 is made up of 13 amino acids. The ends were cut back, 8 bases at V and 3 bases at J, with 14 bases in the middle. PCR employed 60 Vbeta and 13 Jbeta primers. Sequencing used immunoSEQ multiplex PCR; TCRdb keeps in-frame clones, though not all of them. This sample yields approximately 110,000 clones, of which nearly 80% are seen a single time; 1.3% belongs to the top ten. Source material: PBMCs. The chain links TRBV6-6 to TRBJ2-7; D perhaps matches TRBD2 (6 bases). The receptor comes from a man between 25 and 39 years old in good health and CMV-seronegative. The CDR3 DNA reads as TGTGCCAGCGCCCCTGGGGGGTACTACGAGCAGTACTTC. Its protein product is CASAPGGYYEQYF.